This entry lists 6 T cell receptor beta chains sequenced from one sample in a study of cytomegalovirus exposure and HLA in healthy donors. Vbeta (60) and Jbeta (13) primers were used in the PCR. Sequenced by immunoSEQ multiplex PCR; TCRdb stores in-frame clones only, minus some. The sample's table shows 150,000 or so clones. What was sequenced was PBMCs. The receptor set was obtained from a woman in her fifties or sixties in good health and CMV-seronegative.

The CDR3 DNA follows: TGTGCCAGCAGTGAGGGAGGCGGCTCACCCCTCCACTTT. Its translation: CASSEGGGSPLHF. V gene TRBV25-1 combines with J gene TRBJ1-6; D unclear. V lost 3 bases and J 10 bases, leaving 10 bases between the germline ends. The CDR3 length is 13 residues. Germline lookup yields CDR1 MGHDK and CDR2 SYGVNS.

V gene TRBV27 combines with J gene TRBJ1-4; possibly TRBD1 for D (6 bases). Trimming removed 6 bases from V and 3 bases from J, with 14 bases in between. This CDR3 region has 15 residues. Germline V CDR1 and CDR2: MNHEY, SMNVEV (reference sequence). The CDR3 reads CASSRYWTANEKLFF. DNA for the CDR3: TGTGCCAGCAGCCGGTATTGGACAGCTAATGAAAAACTGTTTTTT.

DNA of the CDR3: TGTGCCAGCAGAACCATACAGGGAGTCGGGGAAGCTTTCTTT. It encodes CASRTIQGVGEAFF. This rearrangement joins TRBV6-5 to TRBJ1-1; maybe TRBD1 (6 bases). The ends were cut back, 6 bases at V and 8 bases at J, with 19 bases in the middle. Germline V CDR1 and CDR2: MNHEY, SVGAGI. This CDR3 has 14 amino acids.

This chain links TRBV7-6 with TRBJ2-1, with TRBD2 as a possible D gene (6 bases). V lost 0 bases to trimming and J lost 10 bases, with 10 bases between them. This CDR3 is 13 amino acids long. Germline assignment: CDR1 SGHVS and CDR2 FNYEAQ. The CDR3 bases are TGTGCCAGCAGCTTAGCCTTGGGGGGAGAGCAGTTCTTC. Amino acid sequence: CASSLALGGEQFF.

The chain uses TRBV28 and TRBJ2-2; possible D gene TRBD1, 6 bases. The V gene's germline CDR1 is MDHEN and CDR2 SYDVKM. Deletions cut 10 bases from V and 0 bases from J, with 18 bases between. The CDR3 is made up of 16 amino acids. The chain's CDR3 is CAIPGTKSSNTGELFF. The CDR3, as DNA: TGTGCCATCCCAGGGACAAAATCTTCGAACACCGGGGAGCTGTTTTTT.

The genes are TRBV6-1 and TRBJ1-2; D call uncertain. The CDR3 is made up of 13 amino acids. The germline V gene has CDR1 MNHNS and CDR2 SASEGT. Trimming cost V 1 base and J 4 bases, with 7 bases left between them. CDR3 region: CASSEGTGYGYTF. The CDR3 nucleotides read TGTGCCAGCAGTGAAGGAACGGGCTATGGCTACACCTTC.